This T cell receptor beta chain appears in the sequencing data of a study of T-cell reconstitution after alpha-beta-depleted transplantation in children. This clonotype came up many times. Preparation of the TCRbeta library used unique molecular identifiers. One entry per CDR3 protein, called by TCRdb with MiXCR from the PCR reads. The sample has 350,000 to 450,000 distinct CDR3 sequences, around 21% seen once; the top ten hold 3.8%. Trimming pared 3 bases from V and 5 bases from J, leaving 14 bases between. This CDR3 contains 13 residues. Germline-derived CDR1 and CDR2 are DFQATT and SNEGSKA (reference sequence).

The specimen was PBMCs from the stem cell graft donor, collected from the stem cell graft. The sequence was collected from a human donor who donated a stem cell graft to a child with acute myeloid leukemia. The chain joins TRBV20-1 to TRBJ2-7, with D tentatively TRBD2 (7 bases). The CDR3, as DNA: TGCAGTGCTAGGGAGGGGGGGGAAAACGAGCAGTACTTC. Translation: CSAREGGENEQYF.